The 19 T cell receptor beta chains given below trace back to one sample, sequenced in a study of vaccination and CD4 T cells after COVID-19. The Oncomine TCR Beta short-read assay was applied to DNA of cultured CD4+ T cells. TCRdb independently ran MiXCR on the PCR reads; one entry per CDR3 protein. The data show around 21,000 distinct CDR3 sequences, approximately 38% seen once. As to time point: late sampling 161 to 241 days after vaccination in three convalescent patients. Stated treatment: approximately nine-day PBMC culture with coronavirus spike peptide pools or control peptides (ViraFEST assay). These receptors lack a known antigen. Material: CD4+ T cells from blood, cultured in vitro, obtained about 7 months after SARS-CoV-2 vaccination. These receptors were collected from a human donor who had recovered from COVID-19.

The V gene is TRBV4-1, the J gene TRBJ1-5; no definite D call. Germline lookup yields CDR1 MGHRA and CDR2 YSYEKL. CDR3 size: 17 residues. The V end lost 0 bases, the J end lost 0 bases, and 12 bases lay between the germline ends. The DNA of the CDR3 is TGCGCCAGCAGCCAAGATATTGGGCTCTATAGCAATCAGCCCCAGCATTTT. This codes for CASSQDIGLYSNQPQHF.

The chain carries TRBV6-1 and TRBJ2-5, with TRBD1 matching over 7 bases. Germline trimming cut 6 bases from V and 5 bases from J; bases unmatched to any gene: 6. The CDR3 length is 13 residues. CDR1 is MNHNS, CDR2 SASEGT, per germline. CDR3 nucleotides: TGTGCCAGCAGACAGGGGAATCGGGAGACCCAGTACTTC. Translating it yields CASRQGNRETQYF.

This sequence joins TRBV20-1 and TRBJ2-2; 7 nucleotides agree with TRBD2. The CDR3 loop spans 14 amino acids. Germline assignment: CDR1 DFQATT and CDR2 SNEGSKA (reference sequence). Trimming removed 5 bases from V and 6 bases from J; junction bases left unmatched: 9. CDR3: CSAPTSAPPGELFF. In nucleotides, the CDR3 is TGCAGTGCTCCTACTAGCGCCCCCCCCGGGGAGCTGTTTTTT.

The rearrangement links TRBV20-1 to TRBJ2-3; D gene uncertain. Germline assignment: CDR1 DFQATT and CDR2 SNEGSKA (reference sequence). This CDR3 is built from 14 residues. Trimming shortened V by 1 base and J by 2 bases, and 10 bases separated the two germline ends. The CDR3 bases are TGCAGTGCTAGAGCACAGATACCCACAGATACGCAGTATTTT. It yields the protein CSARAQIPTDTQYF.

This chain joins TRBV28 and TRBJ2-2; 9 bases are a match to TRBD2. CDR1 and CDR2 (germline): MDHEN, SYDVKM. CDR3 length equals 14 residues. Unmatched junction bases numbered 0, after V lost 6 bases and J lost 1 base. The CDR3 bases are TGTGCCAGCAGGACTAGCGGGAACACCGGGGAGCTGTTTTTT. As protein: CASRTSGNTGELFF.

J is TRBJ2-7 and V is TRBV4-1; 8 nucleotides align to TRBD2. Germline V CDR1 and CDR2: MGHRA, YSYEKL. The CDR3 length is 16 residues. Germline trimming cut 4 bases from V and 0 bases from J; bases unmatched to any gene: 8. The CDR3 protein is CASSPRGGTGSYEQYF. In DNA, the CDR3 is TGCGCCAGCAGCCCCCGCGGGGGGACGGGCTCCTACGAGCAGTACTTC.

The chain employs TRBV18 and TRBJ1-1; weak D call: TRBD1 (5 bases). With 2 bases removed from V and 3 bases from J, the gap between germline ends came to 10 bases. This CDR3 spans 14 amino acids. CDR1 and CDR2 from the germline V gene are KGHSH and LQKENI. The CDR3 protein is CASSPEWGDTEAFF. The CDR3 region has the DNA TGTGCCAGCTCACCAGAGTGGGGGGACACTGAAGCTTTCTTT. The whole variable domain, filled in from reference TRBV18 and TRBJ1-1, reads NAGVMQNPRHLVRRRGQEARLRCSPMKGHSHVYWYRQLPEEGLKFMVYLQKENIIDESGMPKERFSAEFPKEGPSILRIQQVVRGDSAAYFCASSPEWGDTEAFFGQGTRLTVV.

The V and J genes are TRBV19 and TRBJ2-1; 9 positions match TRBD2. With 1 base clipped from V and 4 bases from J, the junction kept 5 bases outside the gene matches. This CDR3 contains 16 residues. The germline V gene has CDR1 LNHDA and CDR2 SQIVND (reference sequence). The CDR3 protein is CASSIAGLAKYNEQFF. The CDR3 DNA is TGTGCCAGTAGTATAGCTGGACTAGCGAAATACAATGAGCAGTTCTTC.

This clonotype was observed a handful of times. CDR3 DNA sequence: TGTGCCAGCAGTGATGGGCTAGCGGGCGGCAATGAGCAGTTCTTC. Translating gives CASSDGLAGGNEQFF. The V call is TRBV6-4, the J call TRBJ2-1; TRBD2 aligns across 8 bases. Germline trimming cut 3 bases from V and 6 bases from J; bases unmatched to any gene: 7. This CDR3 comprises 15 residues. The V gene's germline CDR1 is MRHNA and CDR2 SNTAGT.

This clonotype is labeled as large (0.1 to 1%). V gene TRBV7-9 combines with J gene TRBJ1-6, with D uncertain. The CDR3 is 15 residues long. Germline V CDR1 and CDR2: SEHNR, FQNEAQ (reference sequence). Trimming stripped 3 bases from V and 0 bases from J, with 6 bases between. The DNA of the CDR3 is TGTGCCAGCAGCTTGTGGAGCTCCTATAATTCACCCCTCCACTTT. This gives the protein CASSLWSSYNSPLHF.

The J gene is TRBJ1-5, the V gene TRBV5-4, with D tentatively TRBD1 (6 bases). The V gene's germline CDR1 is SGHNT and CDR2 YYREEE (reference sequence). Trimming took 2 bases from V and 8 from J, leaving 11 bases between them. This CDR3 comprises 13 residues. The CDR3 nucleotides are TGTGCCAGCAGCTTACAGGGCCAAAAGCCCCAGCATTTT. It is translated as CASSLQGQKPQHF.

The rearrangement links TRBV7-2 to TRBJ1-5; maybe TRBD1 (5 bases). Germline V gene lookup returns CDR1 SGHTA and CDR2 FQGNSA. Trimming removed 5 bases at V and 5 bases at J, with 10 bases between. The CDR3 runs 13 residues. CDR3 region: CASSSQGYQPQHF. CDR3 bases: TGTGCCAGCAGCAGTCAGGGTTATCAGCCCCAGCATTTT.

The sample holds a few counts of this clonotype. Here the CDR3 reads CASSRTGSDEQYF. For the CDR3, the DNA is TGTGCCAGCAGCCGGACAGGGTCGGACGAGCAGTACTTC. The J gene is TRBJ2-7, the V gene TRBV6-1, with 8 bases lining up with TRBD1. Germline V gene data show CDR1 as MNHNS and CDR2 as SASEGT. The V segment lost 6 bases and the J segment 5 bases; nucleotides outside the gene matches: 6. The CDR3 spans 13 residues.

The chain carries TRBV19 and TRBJ1-5; unclear D gene. Trimming removed 9 bases from V and 4 bases from J, with 4 bases in between. The germline V gene has CDR1 LNHDA and CDR2 SQIVND (reference sequence). The CDR3 is 10 residues long. In DNA form, the CDR3 reads TGTGCCAGACATAATCAGCCCCAGCATTTT. The encoded protein is CARHNQPQHF.

The chain couples TRBV24-1 to TRBJ2-3, with 7 bases matching TRBD2. The germline V gene has CDR1 KGHDR and CDR2 SFDVKD. This CDR3 region has 15 residues. The junction had 4 bases not matched to a gene; V was cut back by 5 bases and J by 0 bases. This chain's CDR3 is CATSAGSGSTDTQYF. The CDR3 DNA reads as TGTGCCACCAGTGCGGGTAGCGGGAGCACAGATACGCAGTATTTT.

The chain has TRBV20-1 and TRBJ2-5; D gene uncertain. This CDR3 spans 12 amino acids. Germline V lookup: CDR1 DFQATT, CDR2 SNEGSKA (reference sequence). Trimming left V 3 bases short and J 6 bases short, with 11 bases between. CDR3 DNA: TGCAGTGCTAGTCGGGCTCGGAAGACCCAGTACTTC. Residues: CSASRARKTQYF.

This clonotype was seen more than once but under ten times. The chain is built from TRBV7-3 and TRBJ2-5, with TRBD2 matching over 7 bases. CDR3 length: 13 amino acids. Germline loops: CDR1 SGHTA, CDR2 FQGTGA. J gave up 5 bases and V 5 bases, and 5 bases lay outside the gene matches. CDR3 DNA sequence: TGTGCCAGCAGCCGCACTAGCGAGGAGACCCAGTACTTC. It yields the protein CASSRTSEETQYF.

The rearrangement joins TRBV18 to TRBJ2-7, with D hard to call. The CDR3 sequence is 12 residues long. Per the germline V gene, CDR1 is KGHSH and CDR2 is LQKENI. The V gene lost 2 bases and the J gene lost 3 bases, with 5 bases spanning the gap. CDR3 nucleotide sequence: TGTGCCAGCTCACCAAGGATCTACGAGCAGTACTTC. This codes for CASSPRIYEQYF.

DNA for the CDR3: TGCAGTGGAGACGGGGGGGACATGGGCTCTGGCTACACCTTC. This sequence encodes CSGDGGDMGSGYTF. V gene TRBV20-1 combines with J gene TRBJ1-2, with D perhaps matching TRBD1 (6 bases). This CDR3 is 14 amino acids long. Germline CDR1 and CDR2: DFQATT and SNEGSKA (reference sequence). V was trimmed by 7 bases and J by 7 bases, leaving 22 bases between them.